This T cell receptor beta chain was sequenced during a study of blood T cell repertoires in COVID-19. Some clones are missing from TCRdb's copy, which holds only in-frame ones; the method was immunoSEQ multiplex PCR. The data contain 60,000 to 85,000 clones, 84% of them singletons. Germline V gene data show CDR1 as SGHNT and CDR2 as YYREEE (reference sequence). With 0 bases removed from V and 4 bases from J, the gap between germline ends came to 13 bases. The CDR3 runs to 15 residues. This chain connects TRBV5-4 to TRBJ2-5, with D maybe TRBD1 (6 bases). This TCR was recovered from a man between 70 and 80 years old with acute or convalescent COVID-19. The sample consisted of peripheral blood. The CDR3 DNA sequence: TGTGCCAGCAGCTTGGCCGATGAGGGGGTAGAGACCCAGTACTTC. Protein sequence: CASSLADEGVETQYF.